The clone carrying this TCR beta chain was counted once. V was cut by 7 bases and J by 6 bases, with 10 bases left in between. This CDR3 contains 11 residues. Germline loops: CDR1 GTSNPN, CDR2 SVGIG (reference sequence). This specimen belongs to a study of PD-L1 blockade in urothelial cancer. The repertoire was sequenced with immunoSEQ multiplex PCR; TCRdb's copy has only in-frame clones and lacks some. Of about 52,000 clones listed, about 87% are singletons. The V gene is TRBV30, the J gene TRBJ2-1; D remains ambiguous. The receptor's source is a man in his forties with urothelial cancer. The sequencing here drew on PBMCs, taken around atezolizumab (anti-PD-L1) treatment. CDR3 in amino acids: CAFSSPNEQFF. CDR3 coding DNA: TGTGCCTTCTCGTCCCCCAATGAGCAGTTCTTC.